This T cell receptor beta chain is drawn from a study of cytomegalovirus exposure and HLA in healthy donors. Study information: The roughly 660 first-cohort repertoires shared a platform with the 110 or so validation repertoires, as reported in a later analysis. Findings and caveats of the study: Investigators reported 150 to 200 TCR beta chains as tied to cytomegalovirus. Reports showed the classifier diagnosing cytomegalovirus status with high specificity and sensitivity.

The donors formed part of the approximately 120-subject validation cohort, distinct from the roughly 600-subject first cohort. This CDR3 is 17 amino acids long. Trimming removed 5 bases at V and 7 bases at J, with 24 bases between. Germline lookup yields CDR1 SGHRS and CDR2 YFSETQ. A remark on this clone: Its antigen is still unknown.

Libraries were prepared by immunoSEQ multiplex PCR; TCRdb keeps only in-frame clonotypes and omits some of them. The sample has about 130,000 clones; 80% to 90% are singletons. The rearrangement joins TRBV5-1 to TRBJ1-4; D possibly corresponds to TRBD1 (5 bases). The TCR sequence derives from a woman aged 18 to 35 in good health and CMV-seropositive. The specimen was PBMCs. The CDR3 reads CASSHGGSGGSREKLFF. The CDR3 DNA sequence: TGCGCCAGCAGTCATGGGGGAAGCGGCGGGAGTCGTGAAAAACTGTTTTTT.